This record covers a single T cell receptor (beta chain). The record originates from a study of T cells after somatic rescue of genetic block. TCRdb's table, derived via immunoSEQ multiplex PCR, lists solely in-frame clones and lacks some. The sample lists approximately 110,000 clones, under 95% occurring once. CDR3 size: 16 residues. Unmatched junction bases numbered 6, after V lost 1 base and J lost 4 bases. CDR1 is SEHNR and CDR2 is FQNEAQ in the germline V gene (reference sequence). This sequence was found in a woman aged 18-35 years. The sample taken for sequencing was peripheral blood mononuclear cells (PBMCs). The chain joins TRBV7-9 to TRBJ2-3; TRBD2 matches at 9 bases. DNA for the CDR3: TGTGCCAGCAGCTTAGGACTGGGACTAGCATCAGATACGCAGTATTTT. Its protein product is CASSLGLGLASDTQYF.